This passage covers 10 T cell receptor beta chains from one sample sequenced in a study of blood T cells in healthy people across ages. A sample-barcoded 5' primer and a J-beta primer mix were used in a second PCR of roughly 6 to 11 cycles. Each CDR3 protein is one row after TCRdb ran MiXCR on the 5' RACE reads. The sample gives hundreds of thousands of distinct CDR3 sequences, approximately 30% of which show up once; 15% to 19% is in the top ten. Sequencing used blood. These receptors all stem from a woman of 80 years or more in good health.

This clonotype has just a few counts. This clone may be a read error of a much larger clone one base away. The genes are TRBV7-3 and TRBJ2-1; a weak D match, TRBD2 (5 bases). Germline-derived CDR1 and CDR2 are SGHTA and FQGTGA. V lost 4 bases to trimming and J lost 7 bases, with 11 bases between them. The CDR3 sequence is 13 residues long. This chain's CDR3 is CASSSTGCNEQFF. The CDR3 coding sequence is TGTGCCAGCAGCTCGACGGGGTGTAATGAGCAGTTCTTC.

Notes on this clonotype: The junction and the germline gene differ at one end; a read error may be behind it. J is TRBJ1-5 and V is TRBV9; TRBD1 is a possible D gene (5 bases). Germline CDR1 SGDLS, CDR2 YYNGEE. CDR3 size: 13 residues. The CDR3 protein is CAGSSSGGTPQHF. The DNA for the CDR3 is TGTGCCGGCAGCTCCTCGGGGGGGACCCCCCAGCATTTT.

This clonotype was picked up many times. The rearrangement joins TRBV7-6 to TRBJ1-4; D call uncertain. The CDR3 loop spans 14 amino acids. Germline assignment: CDR1 SGHVS and CDR2 FNYEAQ. Deletions cut 1 base from V and 5 bases from J, with 8 bases between. The CDR3 protein is CASSLDSFNEKLFF. In nucleotides, the CDR3 is TGTGCCAGCAGCTTAGACAGCTTCAATGAAAAACTGTTTTTT.

The chain links TRBV30 to TRBJ1-1, with D perhaps matching TRBD1 (5 bases). The germline V gene encodes CDR1 GTSNPN and CDR2 SVGIG (reference sequence). The CDR3 is 14 amino acids. V was trimmed by 4 bases and J by 3 bases, leaving 15 bases between them. The DNA for the CDR3 is TGTGCCTGGACTGGCATGGGGCCCGACACTGAAGCTTTCTTT. It is translated as CAWTGMGPDTEAFF.

This rearrangement joins TRBV6-2 or TRBV6-3 to TRBJ1-2, with D uncertain. This CDR3 is 14 amino acids long. The V end lost 4 bases, the J end lost 7 bases, and 16 bases lay between the germline ends. Germline-derived CDR1 and CDR2 are MNHEY and SVGEGT. CDR3 coding DNA: TGTGCCAGCAGTTCCTCAGGTTTTCGCTTTGGCTACACCTTC. It yields the protein CASSSSGFRFGYTF.

This clonotype was seen at least ten times. V and J are TRBV20-1 and TRBJ2-1, with D unresolved. V was shortened by 2 bases and J by 6 bases, with 5 bases between the two germline ends. CDR1 DFQATT and CDR2 SNEGSKA come from the germline V gene (reference sequence). The CDR3 consists of 11 residues. CDR3 nucleotides: TGCAGTGCTAGACCCCTCAATGAGCAGTTCTTC. This translates into CSARPLNEQFF.

The V and J genes are TRBV11-2 and TRBJ2-1, with TRBD2 matching 8 bases. Germline V lookup: CDR1 SGHAT, CDR2 FQNNGV. The CDR3 contains 17 residues. With V trimmed by 1 base and J by 5 bases, 10 bases remained unmatched. The CDR3 nucleotides read TGTGCCAGCAGCTTAGGGTGGGCTAGCGGGCAAAACAATGAGCAGTTCTTC. Translation gives CASSLGWASGQNNEQFF.

This clonotype was seen repeatedly, ten times or more. The chain has TRBV2 and TRBJ2-7; D gene ambiguous. The CDR3 totals 15 residues. In germline, CDR1 is SNHLY, CDR2 FYNNEI. The ends were cut back, 0 bases at V and 2 bases at J, with 11 bases in the middle. The CDR3 DNA sequence: TGTGCCAGCAGTGAAGCTGGTTACCCGCCCTACGAGCAGTACTTC. Its translation: CASSEAGYPPYEQYF.

This clonotype was found a few times. V is TRBV20-1 and J is TRBJ2-1; 9 positions match TRBD2. This CDR3 contains 15 residues. Germline CDR1 reads DFQATT; CDR2 reads SNEGSKA (reference sequence). With V trimmed by 5 bases and J by 6 bases, 11 bases remained unmatched. Here the CDR3 reads CSAPLSGGSFNEQFF. The DNA of the CDR3 is TGCAGTGCTCCACTGAGCGGGGGGTCGTTCAATGAGCAGTTCTTC.

The chain links TRBV20-1 to TRBJ2-4; D perhaps matches TRBD1 (8 bases). Trimming shortened V by 6 bases and J by 13 bases, and 25 bases separated the two germline ends. The CDR3 sequence is 14 residues long. Germline loops: CDR1 DFQATT, CDR2 SNEGSKA (reference sequence). In DNA form, the CDR3 reads TGCAGTGCACCCGGACAGGGCGGCGCGGGGGAGCAGTACTTC. Its translation is CSAPGQGGAGEQYF.